Each of the 31 T cell receptor beta chains below was sequenced from the same sample in a study of CD8+CD57+ T cells in acquired aplastic anemia. The TCR beta profiling, which covered VDJ combination and CDR3 sequence, was carried out using genomic DNA as the template. From the reads, TCRdb called clonotypes with MiXCR, one entry per CDR3 protein. The repertoire holds about 190,000 distinct CDR3 sequences, 54% seen once, with about 15% in the top ten. The sequenced sample was sorted CD4+, CD8+, or CD8+CD57+ T cells (not recorded which) from PBMCs. Receptors originate from a human donor in good health, serving as a control.

The chain employs TRBV7-3 and TRBJ1-6, with unresolved D. The CDR3 has 14 amino acids. The V gene's germline CDR1 is SGHTA and CDR2 FQGTGA. The ends were cut back, 3 bases at V and 7 bases at J, with 10 bases in the middle. The CDR3: CASSLGRENSPLHF. In DNA, the CDR3 is TGTGCCAGCAGCTTGGGAAGAGAGAATTCACCCCTCCACTTT.

The V call is TRBV29-1, the J call TRBJ1-1; D not certain. The CDR3 spans 13 residues. Germline V gene lookup returns CDR1 SQVTM and CDR2 ANQGSEA. The ends were cut back, 3 bases at V and 3 bases at J, with 11 bases in the middle. This chain's CDR3 is CSVERGRDTEAFF. In DNA form, the CDR3 reads TGCAGCGTTGAGCGGGGAAGGGACACTGAAGCTTTCTTT. The full variable domain, with the rest looked up from reference TRBV29-1 and TRBJ1-1, is SAVISQKPSRDICQRGTSLTIQCQVDSQVTMMFWYRQQPGQSLTLIATANQGSEATYESGFVIDKFPISRPNLTFSTLTVSNMSPEDSSIYLCSVERGRDTEAFFGQGTRLTVV.

Note on this clonotype: A junction end diverges from the germline sequence, so it may reflect a read error. V usage is TRBV29-1 and J usage is TRBJ1-2; 7 bases are a match to TRBD1. The CDR3 has 13 amino acids. Germline CDR1 is SQVTM and CDR2 is ANQGSEA. The CDR3 DNA follows: TGCAGCGTCCAAGGGGGCAGTGGGAATGGCCACACCTTC. Its protein is CSVQGGSGNGHTF.

In its sample, this clonotype was seen many times. This sequence joins TRBV24-1 and TRBJ1-4, with TRBD1 matching over 11 bases. The V gene's germline CDR1 is KGHDR and CDR2 SFDVKD. CDR3 length: 15 amino acids. J lost 6 bases, V lost 5 bases, and 4 bases had no gene match. CDR3 amino acids: CATSVGTGGHEKLFF. DNA for the CDR3: TGTGCCACCAGTGTCGGGACAGGGGGACATGAAAAACTGTTTTTT.

This clonotype showed up many times. This chain joins TRBV9 and TRBJ1-2; D is undetermined. Germline CDR1 and CDR2: SGDLS and YYNGEE. The CDR3 has 15 residues. V was clipped by 0 bases and J by 7 bases, with 16 bases between them. As DNA, the CDR3 is TGTGCCAGCAGCGTAGATCTGGGTTCCTTTAGTGGCTACACCTTC. The encoded protein is CASSVDLGSFSGYTF. The full variable domain, in which reference TRBV9 and TRBJ1-2 provide the parts outside the CDR3, is DSGVTQTPKHLITATGQRVTLRCSPRSGDLSVYWYQQSLDQGLQFLIQYYNGEERAKGNILERFSAQQFPDLHSELNLSSLELGDSALYFCASSVDLGSFSGYTFGSGTRLTVV.

This clonotype was counted a single time. V usage is TRBV25-1 and J usage is TRBJ2-1, with unresolved D. The CDR3 contains 15 residues. The V gene's germline CDR1 is MGHDK and CDR2 SYGVNS. V was clipped by 2 bases and J by 3 bases, with 11 bases between them. In DNA, the CDR3 is TGTGCCAGCAGTGAAACCCACAGTAGCTACAATGAGCAGTTCTTC. The encoded protein is CASSETHSSYNEQFF.

At least ten counts were recorded for this clonotype. The V and J genes are TRBV19 and TRBJ2-1, with 7 bases matching TRBD2. CDR3 length: 12 amino acids. V shed 3 bases, J shed 8 bases, and the junction held 1 base outside the gene matches. Germline loops: CDR1 LNHDA, CDR2 SQIVND (reference sequence). The CDR3 nucleotides are TGTGCCAGTAGTATTCGGGGGGATGAGCAGTTCTTC. Translated: CASSIRGDEQFF.

V usage is TRBV7-3 and J usage is TRBJ2-6, with 7 bases aligning to TRBD1. Germline loops: CDR1 SGHTA, CDR2 FQGTGA. The CDR3 runs to 14 residues. The V and J ends lost 6 bases and 3 bases, in that order; junction bases with no gene match: 2. The DNA of the CDR3 is TGTGCCAGCAGAGGGGGCTTTGGGGCCAACGTCCTGACTTTC. Translation gives CASRGGFGANVLTF. Together with reference TRBV7-3 and TRBJ2-6, the CDR3 gives the full variable domain: GAGVSQTPSNKVTEKGKYVELRCDPISGHTALYWYRQSLGQGPEFLIYFQGTGAADDSGLPNDRFFAVRPEGSVSTLKIQRTERGDSAVYLCASRGGFGANVLTFGAGSRLTVL.

About this clonotype itself: A read error may produce the germline difference seen at one junction end. The chain combines TRBV7-9 with TRBJ2-5; D is undetermined. CDR3 length: 12 residues. Germline loops: CDR1 SEHNR, CDR2 FQNEAQ (reference sequence). The CDR3 here is CASNSGWGTQYF. In DNA, the CDR3 is TGCGCCAGCAACTCAGGATGGGGGACCCAGTACTTC.

There are a few counts of this clonotype. The rearrangement links TRBV5-1 to TRBJ2-7; 8 bases fit TRBD1. Germline V lookup: CDR1 SGHRS, CDR2 YFSETQ. Losses at the gene ends were 7 bases for V and 2 bases for J; bases not matched to a gene: 8. CDR3 length: 14 amino acids. For the CDR3, the DNA is TGCGCCAGCCAGTGGGGGACAGGCACCTACGAGCAGTACTTC. It yields the protein CASQWGTGTYEQYF.

A word on this clonotype: The germline gene is not matched at one end of the junction; a read error may be the cause. V usage is TRBV2 and J usage is TRBJ1-6; D gene uncertain. The germline V gene encodes CDR1 SNHLY and CDR2 FYNNEI. CDR3 length equals 14 residues. CDR3 region: CAISEFGGSSPLHF. The DNA for the CDR3 is TGTGCCATCAGTGAGTTTGGAGGTAGTTCACCCCTCCACTTT.

The rearrangement joins TRBV15 to TRBJ2-3; D gene ambiguous. The CDR3 runs to 12 residues. Trimming left V 0 bases short and J 7 bases short, with 5 bases between. CDR1 and CDR2 (germline): LNHNV, YYDKDF (reference sequence). The chain's CDR3 is CATSRDFHTQYF. The CDR3 DNA is TGTGCCACCAGCAGAGATTTCCATACGCAGTATTTT.

This clonotype was seen at least ten times. V gene TRBV27 combines with J gene TRBJ1-2; D unclear. V gave up 3 bases and J gave up 2 bases, with 7 bases separating them. The V gene's germline CDR1 is MNHEY and CDR2 SMNVEV (reference sequence). The CDR3 runs 13 residues. This chain's CDR3 is CASSFNGNYGYTF. For the CDR3, the DNA is TGTGCCAGCAGTTTTAACGGGAACTATGGCTACACCTTC.

This clonotype was seen at least ten times. The genes are TRBV14 and TRBJ1-6; tentative D call: TRBD1 (6 bases). Trimming cost V 5 bases and J 9 bases, with 14 bases left between them. The CDR3 has 14 residues. Germline CDR1 and CDR2: SGHDN and FVKESK. CDR3 amino acids: CASSTGQNLSPLHF. The CDR3, as DNA: TGTGCCAGCAGCACGGGACAAAATCTTTCACCCCTCCACTTT.

The V gene is TRBV7-2, the J gene TRBJ1-1, with D possibly being TRBD1 (6 bases). The V gene lost 1 base and the J gene lost 5 bases, with 14 bases spanning the gap. In germline, CDR1 is SGHTA, CDR2 FQGNSA. The CDR3 runs to 15 residues. CDR3 nucleotide sequence: TGTGCCAGCAGCTTAGAATGGGGGCTCGGTACTGAAGCTTTCTTT. This translates into CASSLEWGLGTEAFF.

This clonotype was seen only a few times. The chain employs TRBV25-1 and TRBJ1-5, with 9 bases identical to TRBD1. The CDR3 runs 16 residues. Germline-derived CDR1 and CDR2 are MGHDK and SYGVNS. Trimming at V came to 7 bases and at J to 2 bases, leaving 9 bases not matched to a gene. Written as DNA, the CDR3 is TGTGCCAGCAAAGGGACAGGGTTGAGTCGCAATCAGCCCCAGCATTTT. The encoded protein is CASKGTGLSRNQPQHF.

There are a few counts of this clonotype. This rearrangement joins TRBV15 to TRBJ1-5; D gene uncertain. Trimming cost V 4 bases and J 1 base, with 8 bases left between them. Per germline, CDR1 LNHNV and CDR2 YYDKDF (reference sequence). This CDR3 comprises 14 residues. Written as DNA, the CDR3 is TGTGCCACCAGCAATGGGGAAAGCAATCAGCCCCAGCATTTT. Protein: CATSNGESNQPQHF.

This clonotype was observed many times. The rearrangement joins TRBV19 to TRBJ2-7, with D perhaps TRBD2 (6 bases). Per germline, CDR1 LNHDA and CDR2 SQIVND (reference sequence). This CDR3 comprises 18 residues. V was cut by 3 bases and J by 1 base, with 22 bases left in between. The CDR3 protein is CASSMGWRGRSTSYEQYF. CDR3 DNA sequence: TGTGCCAGTAGTATGGGGTGGCGGGGCAGGTCCACATCCTACGAGCAGTACTTC.

The chain uses TRBV2 and TRBJ1-1; D unclear. V was pared by 4 bases and J by 3 bases, with 3 bases between. The CDR3 extends over 11 amino acids. The germline V gene encodes CDR1 SNHLY and CDR2 FYNNEI. CDR3 nucleotide sequence: TGTGCCAGCAGTGGTCACACTGAAGCTTTCTTT. The encoded protein is CASSGHTEAFF.

Only one count was recorded for this clonotype. The genes are TRBV5-1 and TRBJ1-4, with a tentative D call TRBD1 (5 bases). From germline, CDR1 is SGHRS and CDR2 YFSETQ. This CDR3 comprises 14 residues. Trimming took 0 bases from V and 8 from J, leaving 11 bases between them. CDR3 residues: CASSLVAGTEKLFF. The CDR3 nucleotides read TGCGCCAGCAGCTTGGTGGCGGGGACGGAAAAACTGTTTTTT.

This chain joins TRBV6-5 and TRBJ2-5, with D possibly matching TRBD2 (5 bases). CDR1 and CDR2 from the germline V gene are MNHEY and SVGAGI. This CDR3 is 14 amino acids long. V was clipped by 4 bases and J by 1 base, with 10 bases between them. The CDR3 loop is CASSSRGGQETQYF. The CDR3 nucleotides read TGTGCCAGCAGTTCCCGTGGAGGCCAAGAGACCCAGTACTTC.

This clonotype was observed at least ten times. The gene calls are TRBV19 and TRBJ1-1; D is uncertain. V gave up 4 bases and J gave up 0 bases, with 12 bases separating them. The CDR3 runs 15 residues. Germline V gene sequence: CDR1 LNHDA, CDR2 SQIVND (reference sequence). The CDR3 sequence is CASSRGPKLNTEAFF. CDR3 nucleotide sequence: TGTGCCAGTAGTAGAGGACCAAAACTGAACACTGAAGCTTTCTTT.

In its sample, this clonotype was seen many times. The rearrangement joins TRBV5-1 to TRBJ2-1; 10 bases agree with TRBD1. There are 15 residues in the CDR3. CDR1 SGHRS and CDR2 YFSETQ come from the germline V gene. Trimming at V came to 0 bases and at J to 4 bases, leaving 1 base not matched to a gene. The CDR3, as DNA: TGCGCCAGCAGCTTGGCGGGACAGGGGTACAATGAGCAGTTCTTC. This sequence encodes CASSLAGQGYNEQFF. Based on the CDR3 plus reference TRBV5-1 and TRBJ2-1, the full variable domain is KAGVTQTPRYLIKTRGQQVTLSCSPISGHRSVSWYQQTPGQGLQFLFEYFSETQRNKGNFPGRFSGRQFSNSRSEMNVSTLELGDSALYLCASSLAGQGYNEQFFGPGTRLTVL.

The rearrangement joins TRBV19 to TRBJ1-2; D might be TRBD1 (5 bases). CDR1 is LNHDA, CDR2 SQIVND, per germline (reference sequence). Trimming left V 7 bases short and J 6 bases short, with 21 bases between. The CDR3 runs 15 residues. CDR3 loop: CASTIGQGLSHGYTF. The CDR3 coding sequence is TGTGCCAGTACCATTGGGCAGGGATTGAGCCATGGCTACACCTTC.

This clonotype was counted many times. The CDR3 coding sequence is TGTGCCACCAGTGATGTATCCGGGACAGACTTCTATGGCTACACCTTC. It specifies CATSDVSGTDFYGYTF. The chain has TRBV24-1 and TRBJ1-2; 7 positions match TRBD1. V shed 3 bases and J 4 bases; nucleotides not matched to a gene: 10. The CDR3 is 16 residues long. The germline gives CDR1 KGHDR, CDR2 SFDVKD.

The V gene is TRBV30, the J gene TRBJ2-7; TRBD1 agrees at 7 bases. Germline CDR1 GTSNPN, CDR2 SVGIG (reference sequence). V lost 2 bases to trimming and J lost 3 bases; unmatched junction nucleotides: 10. The CDR3 spans 15 residues. The CDR3 nucleotides are TGTGCCTGGAGTCGGCTAGGGGGCAGCGACTACGAGCAGTACTTC. Its protein product is CAWSRLGGSDYEQYF.

This sequence joins TRBV7-9 and TRBJ1-1; D is undetermined. Trimming shortened V by 3 bases and J by 11 bases, and 13 bases separated the two germline ends. The V gene's germline CDR1 is SEHNR and CDR2 FQNEAQ (reference sequence). CDR3 length: 12 amino acids. CDR3 sequence (DNA): TGTGCCAGCAGCTTGGCAAGGACTCGGGCTTTCTTT. This gives the protein CASSLARTRAFF.

This clonotype was recorded many times. The rearrangement joins TRBV7-2 to TRBJ2-5; 10 bases match TRBD1. After removal of 5 bases from V and 4 bases from J, the junction contained 4 bases not matched to a gene. This CDR3 contains 14 residues. Germline V gene sequence: CDR1 SGHTA, CDR2 FQGNSA. CDR3 sequence: CASSPTGGGETQYF. The CDR3 DNA sequence: TGTGCCAGCAGCCCGACAGGGGGCGGAGAGACCCAGTACTTC.

The rearrangement links TRBV7-9 to TRBJ2-5; 7 positions agree with TRBD1. J was trimmed by 5 bases and V by 8 bases; bases with no gene match: 11. Per the germline V gene, CDR1 is SEHNR and CDR2 is FQNEAQ (reference sequence). CDR3 length equals 14 residues. The CDR3 sequence: CASLNEGARETQYF. The CDR3 DNA reads as TGTGCCAGCTTAAATGAGGGGGCGCGGGAGACCCAGTACTTC.

The rearrangement links TRBV15 to TRBJ1-1, with D tentatively TRBD1 (5 bases). V was clipped by 7 bases and J by 3 bases, with 15 bases between them. The CDR3 has 14 amino acids. Germline values: CDR1 LNHNV, CDR2 YYDKDF (reference sequence). The chain's CDR3 is CATNTRGWDTEAFF. The DNA of the CDR3 is TGTGCCACCAATACGAGGGGCTGGGACACTGAAGCTTTCTTT.

This clonotype has ten or more counts. The chain has TRBV20-1 and TRBJ1-4; tentatively, D is TRBD1 (5 bases). V was cut by 7 bases and J by 7 bases, with 13 bases left in between. Per the germline V gene, CDR1 is DFQATT and CDR2 is SNEGSKA (reference sequence). The CDR3 loop spans 12 amino acids. The CDR3 region has the DNA TGCAGTGGTAGGAGGGGCGGTGAAAAACTGTTTTTT. It translates to CSGRRGGEKLFF.